A single TCR beta chain is shown here with its context. The table lists this clone with a count of one. It lacks a known antigen. Per-base quality was not reported, and no clone a single base away is much larger than it. This specimen belongs to a study of regulatory dendritic cells for organ transplantation (dated by TCRdb to the late 2010s). With regard to the full study: To make regulatory dendritic cells, monocytes were cultured with vitamin D3 on days 0 and 4, plus IL-10 on day 4. To evaluate the response of the DCs to a potent maturation-inducing agent, LPS was added to DC cultures on day 6. TCRbeta repertoires were sequenced from sorted naive and memory CD4+ and CD8+ T cells before and after allostimulation with regulatory or mature dendritic cells.

Sorted T cell subsets were CFSE-labeled and co-cultured for about five days with allogeneic regulatory or mature dendritic cells at a 1:10 DC:T ratio. FACS was used to sort CD4+ or CD8+ cells into naive T cells (CD45RA+) and memory T cells (CD45RO+). A couple of healthy control subjects provided the T cells used for TCR sequencing. The Qiagen DNeasy Blood & Tissue Kit was used for extraction of genomic DNA. CDR1 is given as SGHAT and CDR2 as FQDESV, both from the germline V gene (reference sequence). CDR3 length: 16 amino acids, cysteine to phenylalanine. Kept here is only the CDR3 DNA, which spans 48 bases and is read in frame from base 1. The V and J ends are trimmed by 4 bases and 5 bases, leaving 19 bases between them. The research as a whole found: Of the resting subsets, the one holding the most alloreactive TCR clonotypes was memory CD8+ T cells. Sequencing was done in only two subjects, and the authors reported considerable heterogeneity between individuals in the alloreactive memory CD8+ T cell pool. The repertoires of naive CD4+ and CD8+ T cells were highly diverse, while memory cell repertoires were less diverse, with memory CD8+ cells being the most oligoclonal. Allostimulation expanded memory CD8+ clones in both subjects, but regulatory dendritic cells appeared to induce more limited expansion than mature dendritic cells.

Multiplexed two-step PCR with Vbeta-specific forward primers and Jbeta-specific reverse primers was used to amplify TCRbeta CDR3 regions. Through the immunoSEQ service, the TCRbeta libraries were run on an Illumina instrument for sequencing. Per the original workflow: IMGT annotation was used to assign V, D and J genes, and synthetic CDR3 analogues were used to correct the counts for multiplex PCR bias. The immunoSEQ Analyzer calculated repertoire clonality as one minus the normalized Shannon entropy. Clonal expansion was defined by Fisher's exact test with Benjamini-Hochberg false discovery rate control, using two-tailed P<0.01. The immuneACCESS repertoire file appears here via TCRdb, limited to in-frame rearrangements. These files lack a portion of the clones; in checked studies, under half of the deficit traces to unresolved V genes, and the cause of the others is not known. The V and J calls and clone size were taken over from that table, and D and trimming were inferred from the DNA. The sample yields 10,000 to 15,000 clones; over 85% were counted once. Around 0.22% of the sample lies in the top ten.

The specimen was naive CD8+ T cells from blood cultured with regulatory dendritic cells. The cell subset or site label of this sample denotes: CD45RA+ naive T cells. The origin of this receptor is a human donor in good health. The rearrangement joined TRBV11-1 to TRBJ2-3; too little of a D gene remains to name it. The DNA sequence is as follows: TGTGCCAGCAGCTCCGGGCGCGGAACGGTGGGAGATACGCAGTATTTT. The translation is CASSSGRGTVGDTQYF.